This T cell receptor (beta chain) appears in the sequencing data of a study of blood T cell repertoires in COVID-19. Germline V gene sequence: CDR1 SGHDT, CDR2 YYEEEE. V dropped 6 bases and J dropped 3 bases, with 18 bases sitting between them. The CDR3 consists of 16 residues. Clones were read by immunoSEQ multiplex PCR, and TCRdb kept only the in-frame ones, dropping some. This sample has some 270,000 clones, with about 90% found just once. What was sequenced was peripheral blood. The source is a woman in her sixties with COVID-19, enrolled during active disease. This chain connects TRBV5-6 to TRBJ2-2; TRBD2 might be the D (6 bases). The CDR3 DNA reads TGTGCCAGCACGGAGTCTTGGGGGGACGACACCGGGGAGCTGTTTTTT. This sequence encodes CASTESWGDDTGELFF.